This T cell receptor (delta chain) was profiled in a study of gamma-delta chains in newborns, infants, children (dated by TCRdb to between 2017 and 2020). Background for the entire study: In the study title, it is stated that polyclonal expansion of innate gammadelta T cells is driven by microbial exposure immediately after birth. How innate gammadelta T cell populations in human newborns were shaped by microbial exposure immediately after birth was investigated in the study.

TCRdb records Illumina MiSeq as the sequencer. The public reads were reprocessed by TCRdb using CATT, and rows of matching DNA were later combined. Present in this sample are fewer than 15,000 delta-chain clones, 7.3% of which were seen just once. The top ten hold 20% to 25% of the sample. This clone was seen ten or more times. Its recognized antigen is unknown. No much larger clonotype is one base removed from it; base qualities were not supplied. Other DNA variants within this sample encode the same CDR3. The CDR3 runs 18 amino acids, cysteine and phenylalanine included. The read is trimmed to its CDR3 DNA, 54 bases read in frame from base 1. In the germline V gene, CDR1 corresponds to GEAIGNYY and CDR2 to EKD. V is cut back by 3 bases and J by 0 bases, with 6 bases in the junction unmatched.

Material for sequencing was blood. The clonotype was recovered from a child who was a newborn, infant or young child, either healthy, febrile or measles-vaccinated (not recorded which). The V and J segments used are TRDV2 and TRDJ3; TRDD3 matches 8 bases in the middle. The sequenced DNA is TGTGCCTGTGACTATGGGGGATCAAGCTCCTGGGACACCCGACAGATGTTTTTC. The encoded protein is CACDYGGSSSWDTRQMFF.